This T cell receptor beta chain came from a study of blood T cell repertoires in COVID-19. At the level of the study: T cells, B-cell-depleted T cells, or PBMCs provided the cDNA or gDNA that served as material.

V lost 5 bases and J 9 bases, leaving 14 bases between the germline ends. Per the germline V gene, CDR1 is SGHAT and CDR2 is FQNNGV. The CDR3 is made up of 12 amino acids. How the authors handled the data: Estimation of nucleated cell counts relied on the amplification of reference gene primers. The table came from immunoSEQ multiplex PCR; TCRdb's copy has only in-frame clones and leaves some out. From that table come the V and J calls and clone size; the DNA was used to work out D and trimming. The table shows 140,000 to 150,000 clones, with about 80% occurring only once. Sample: peripheral blood. This receptor was taken from a human donor in a cohort sampled during active COVID-19. The chain has TRBV11-2 and TRBJ2-7; a possible D gene is TRBD1 (6 bases). The CDR3 region is CASSEQGERQYF. CDR3 sequence (DNA): TGTGCCAGCAGCGAACAGGGAGAGAGGCAGTACTTC.